Sequencing of this T cell receptor (beta chain) was carried out in a study of early T cells in non-severe SARS-CoV-2 infection. Individual cDNA molecules received unique molecular identifiers. TCRdb fed the 5' RACE reads into MiXCR, producing one record per CDR3 protein. The sample consists of 40,000 to 45,000 distinct CDR3 sequences, approximately 6.2% of them appearing once. CDR1 SQVTM and CDR2 ANQGSEA come from the germline V gene. The CDR3 loop spans 14 amino acids. Trimming removed 6 bases at V and 6 bases at J, with 19 bases between. The sequence derives from an adult who was a healthcare worker with PCR-confirmed SARS-CoV-2 infection or an uninfected control (not recorded which). V is TRBV29-1 and J is TRBJ2-3; D remains unclear. The source material was whole blood, sampled at baseline. CDR3 sequence (DNA): TGCAGCGTGCTGGGTCAGGCCTTAAGGGATACGCAGTATTTT. This encodes CSVLGQALRDTQYF.